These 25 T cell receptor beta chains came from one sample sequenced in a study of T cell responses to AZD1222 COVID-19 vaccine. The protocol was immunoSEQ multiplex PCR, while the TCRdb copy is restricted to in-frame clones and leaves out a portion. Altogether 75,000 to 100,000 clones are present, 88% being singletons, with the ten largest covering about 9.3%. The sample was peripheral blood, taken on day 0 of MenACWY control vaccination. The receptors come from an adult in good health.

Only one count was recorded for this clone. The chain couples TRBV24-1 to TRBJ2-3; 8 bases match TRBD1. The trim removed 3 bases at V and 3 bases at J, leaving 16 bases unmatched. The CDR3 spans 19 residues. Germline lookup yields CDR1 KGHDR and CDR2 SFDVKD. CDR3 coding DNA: TGTGCCACCAGTGATCTAACTACGGGCGACAGGGGATTAACAGATACGCAGTATTTT. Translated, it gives CATSDLTTGDRGLTDTQYF.

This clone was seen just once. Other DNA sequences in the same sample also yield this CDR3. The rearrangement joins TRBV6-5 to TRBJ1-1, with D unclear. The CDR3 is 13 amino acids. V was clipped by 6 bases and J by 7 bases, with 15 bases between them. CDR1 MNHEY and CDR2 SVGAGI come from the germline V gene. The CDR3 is CASRVPGGSEAFF. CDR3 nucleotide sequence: TGTGCCAGCAGAGTCCCCGGCGGCAGTGAAGCTTTCTTT.

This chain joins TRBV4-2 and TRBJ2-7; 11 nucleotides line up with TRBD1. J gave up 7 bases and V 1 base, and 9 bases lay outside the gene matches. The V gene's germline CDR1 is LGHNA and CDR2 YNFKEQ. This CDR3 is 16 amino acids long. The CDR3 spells CASSQGHGQGAGEQYF. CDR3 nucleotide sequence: TGTGCCAGCAGCCAAGGACACGGACAGGGGGCAGGGGAGCAGTACTTC.

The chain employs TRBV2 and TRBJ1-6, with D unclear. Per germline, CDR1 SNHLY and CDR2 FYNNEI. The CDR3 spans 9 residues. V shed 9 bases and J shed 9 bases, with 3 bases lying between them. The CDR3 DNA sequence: TGTGCCAGTGGTTCACCCCTCCACTTT. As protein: CASGSPLHF.

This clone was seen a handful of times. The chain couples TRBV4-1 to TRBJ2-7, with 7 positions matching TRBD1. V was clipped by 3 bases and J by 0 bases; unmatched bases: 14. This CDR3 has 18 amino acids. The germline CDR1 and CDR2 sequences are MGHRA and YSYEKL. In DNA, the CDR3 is TGCGCCAGCAGCCATATCATCCCCCAGGGGGAAAGCTCCTACGAGCAGTACTTC. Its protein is CASSHIIPQGESSYEQYF.

The DNA for the CDR3 is TGCGCCAGCAGCCCGTTACGGGAGAATAACTATGGCTACACCTTC. Translated: CASSPLRENNYGYTF. The chain links TRBV5-1 to TRBJ1-2, with D unresolved. From germline, CDR1 is SGHRS and CDR2 YFSETQ. V lost 4 bases and J 1 base, leaving 14 bases between the germline ends. CDR3 length: 15 amino acids.

Here the CDR3 reads CASSPTDSNQPQHF. CDR3 DNA: TGTGCCAGCTCACCAACAGATAGCAATCAGCCCCAGCATTTT. The chain recombines TRBV18 with TRBJ1-5; D is undetermined. CDR3 length equals 14 residues. Germline CDR1 KGHSH, CDR2 LQKENI. With 2 bases removed from V and 0 bases from J, the gap between germline ends came to 5 bases.

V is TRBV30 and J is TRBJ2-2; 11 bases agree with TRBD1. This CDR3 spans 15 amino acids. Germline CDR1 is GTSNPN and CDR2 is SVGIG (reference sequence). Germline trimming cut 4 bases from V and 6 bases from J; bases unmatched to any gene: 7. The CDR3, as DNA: TGTGCCTGGATAGACGGGACAGGGGGACCCGGGGAGCTGTTTTTT. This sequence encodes CAWIDGTGGPGELFF. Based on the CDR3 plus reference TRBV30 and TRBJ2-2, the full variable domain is SQTIHQWPATLVQPVGSPLSLECTVEGTSNPNLYWYRQAAGRGLQLLFYSVGIGQISSEVPQNLSASRPQDRQFILSSKKLLLSDSGFYLCAWIDGTGGPGELFFGEGSRLTVL.

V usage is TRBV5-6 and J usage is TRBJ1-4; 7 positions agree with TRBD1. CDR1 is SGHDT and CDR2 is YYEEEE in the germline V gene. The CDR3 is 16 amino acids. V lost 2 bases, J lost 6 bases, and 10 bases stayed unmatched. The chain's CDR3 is CASSFHLTGFDEKLFF. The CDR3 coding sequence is TGTGCCAGCAGCTTTCACTTGACAGGGTTTGATGAAAAACTGTTTTTT.

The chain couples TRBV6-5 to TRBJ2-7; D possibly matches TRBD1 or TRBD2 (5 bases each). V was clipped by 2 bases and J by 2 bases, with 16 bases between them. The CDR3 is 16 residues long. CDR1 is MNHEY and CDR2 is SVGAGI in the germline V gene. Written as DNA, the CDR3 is TGTGCCAGCAGTTACGGGGTAGGGACCCTAGCCTACGAGCAGTACTTC. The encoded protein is CASSYGVGTLAYEQYF.

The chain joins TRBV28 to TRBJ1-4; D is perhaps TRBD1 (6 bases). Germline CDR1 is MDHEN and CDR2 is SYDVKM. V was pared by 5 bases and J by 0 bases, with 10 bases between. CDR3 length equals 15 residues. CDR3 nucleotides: TGTGCCAGCAGTCAACAGGGTTCAACTAATGAAAAACTGTTTTTT. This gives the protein CASSQQGSTNEKLFF. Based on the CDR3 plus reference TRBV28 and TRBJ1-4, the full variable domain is DVKVTQSSRYLVKRTGEKVFLECVQDMDHENMFWYRQDPGLGLRLIYFSYDVKMKEKGDIPEGYSVSREKKERFSLILESASTNQTSMYLCASSQQGSTNEKLFFGSGTQLSVL.

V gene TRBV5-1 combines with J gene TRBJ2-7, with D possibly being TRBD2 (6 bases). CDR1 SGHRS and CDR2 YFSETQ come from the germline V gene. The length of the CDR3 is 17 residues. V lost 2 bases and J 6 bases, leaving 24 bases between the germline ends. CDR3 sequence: CASSLSPGGSYLAEQYF. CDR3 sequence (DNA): TGCGCCAGCAGCTTAAGTCCCGGGGGTTCCTATCTCGCCGAGCAGTACTTC.

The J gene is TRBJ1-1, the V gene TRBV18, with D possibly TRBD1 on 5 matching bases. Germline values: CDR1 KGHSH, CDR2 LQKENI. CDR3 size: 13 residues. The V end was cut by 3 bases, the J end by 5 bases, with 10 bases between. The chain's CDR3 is CASSPGEGTEAFF. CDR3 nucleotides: TGTGCCAGCTCACCGGGGGAGGGAACTGAAGCTTTCTTT. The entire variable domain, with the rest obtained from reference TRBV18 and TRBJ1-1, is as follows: NAGVMQNPRHLVRRRGQEARLRCSPMKGHSHVYWYRQLPEEGLKFMVYLQKENIIDESGMPKERFSAEFPKEGPSILRIQQVVRGDSAAYFCASSPGEGTEAFFGQGTRLTVV.

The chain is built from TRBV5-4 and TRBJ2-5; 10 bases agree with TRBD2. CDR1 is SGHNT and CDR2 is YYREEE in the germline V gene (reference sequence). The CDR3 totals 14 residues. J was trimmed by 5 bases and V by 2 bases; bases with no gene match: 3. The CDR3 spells CASSLAGGRETQYF. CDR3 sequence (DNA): TGTGCCAGCAGCTTAGCGGGGGGGCGGGAGACCCAGTACTTC.

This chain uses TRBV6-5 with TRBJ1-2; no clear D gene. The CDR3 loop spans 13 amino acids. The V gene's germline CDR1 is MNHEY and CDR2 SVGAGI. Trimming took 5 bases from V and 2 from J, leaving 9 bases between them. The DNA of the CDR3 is TGTGCCAGCAGTCCCACTATCAACTATGGCTACACCTTC. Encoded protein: CASSPTINYGYTF.

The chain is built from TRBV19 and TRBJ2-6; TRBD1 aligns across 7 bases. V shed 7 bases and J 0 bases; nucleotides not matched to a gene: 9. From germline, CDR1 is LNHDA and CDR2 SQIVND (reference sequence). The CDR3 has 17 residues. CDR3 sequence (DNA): TGTGCCAGTACGACAGGGTCTTCCGTCTCTGGGGCCAACGTCCTGACTTTC. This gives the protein CASTTGSSVSGANVLTF. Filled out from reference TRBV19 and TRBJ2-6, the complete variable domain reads DGGITQSPKYLFRKEGQNVTLSCEQNLNHDAMYWYRQDPGQGLRLIYYSQIVNDFQKGDIAEGYSVSREKKESFPLTVTSAQKNPTAFYLCASTTGSSVSGANVLTFGAGSRLTVL.

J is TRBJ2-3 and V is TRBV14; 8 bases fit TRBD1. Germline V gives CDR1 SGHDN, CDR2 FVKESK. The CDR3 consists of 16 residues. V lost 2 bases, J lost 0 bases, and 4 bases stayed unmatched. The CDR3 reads CASSQLGTGSTDTQYF. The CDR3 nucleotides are TGTGCCAGCAGCCAACTGGGGACAGGTAGCACAGATACGCAGTATTTT.

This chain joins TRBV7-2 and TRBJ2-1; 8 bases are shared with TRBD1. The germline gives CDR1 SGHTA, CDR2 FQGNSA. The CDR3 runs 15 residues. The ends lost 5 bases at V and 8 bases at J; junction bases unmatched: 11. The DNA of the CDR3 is TGTGCCAGCAGCCCTATGGGACAGGCCCTCGATGAGCAGTTCTTC. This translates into CASSPMGQALDEQFF.

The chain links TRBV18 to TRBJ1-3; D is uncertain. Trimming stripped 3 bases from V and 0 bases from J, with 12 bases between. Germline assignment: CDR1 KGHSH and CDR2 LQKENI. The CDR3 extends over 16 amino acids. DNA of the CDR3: TGTGCCAGCTCACCCCTCGGGCGGAACTCTGGAAACACCATATATTTT. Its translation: CASSPLGRNSGNTIYF.

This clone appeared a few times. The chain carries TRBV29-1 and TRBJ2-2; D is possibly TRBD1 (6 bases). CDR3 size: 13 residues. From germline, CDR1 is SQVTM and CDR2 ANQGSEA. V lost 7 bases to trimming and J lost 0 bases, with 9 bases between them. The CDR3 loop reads CSARTANTGELFF. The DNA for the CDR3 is TGCAGCGCCAGGACAGCGAACACCGGGGAGCTGTTTTTT.

CDR3: CATRGTSGGTDTQYF. CDR3 in DNA: TGTGCCACCAGGGGGACTAGCGGGGGCACAGATACGCAGTATTTT. The chain uses TRBV10-3 and TRBJ2-3, with 13 nucleotides matching TRBD2. This CDR3 has 15 amino acids. CDR1 and CDR2 (germline): ENHRY, SYGVKD. V lost 10 bases to trimming and J lost 1 base; unmatched junction nucleotides: 5.

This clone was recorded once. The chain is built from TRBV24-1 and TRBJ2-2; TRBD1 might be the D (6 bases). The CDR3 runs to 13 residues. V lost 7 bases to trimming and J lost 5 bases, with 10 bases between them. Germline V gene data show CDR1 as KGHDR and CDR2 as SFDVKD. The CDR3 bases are TGTGCCACCAGAGATGGGACAACCGGGGAGCTGTTTTTT. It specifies CATRDGTTGELFF.

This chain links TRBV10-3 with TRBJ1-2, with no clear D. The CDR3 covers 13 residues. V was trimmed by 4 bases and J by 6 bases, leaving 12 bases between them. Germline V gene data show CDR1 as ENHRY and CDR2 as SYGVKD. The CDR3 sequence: CAISGWERDGYTF. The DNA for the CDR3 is TGTGCCATCAGTGGGTGGGAAAGAGATGGCTACACCTTC.

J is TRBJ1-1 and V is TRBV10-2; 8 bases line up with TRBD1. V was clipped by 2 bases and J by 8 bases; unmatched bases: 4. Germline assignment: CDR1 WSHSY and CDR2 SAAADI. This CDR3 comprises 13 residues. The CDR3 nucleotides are TGCGCCAGCAGTGAGACCAGGACAGGGGAAGCTTTCTTT. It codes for CASSETRTGEAFF.

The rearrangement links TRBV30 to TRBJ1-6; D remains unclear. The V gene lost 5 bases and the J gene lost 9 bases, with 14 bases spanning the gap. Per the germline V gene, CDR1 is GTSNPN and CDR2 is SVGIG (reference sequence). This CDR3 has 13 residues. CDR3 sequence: CAWGATAGSPLHF. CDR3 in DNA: TGTGCCTGGGGAGCTACTGCGGGTTCACCCCTCCACTTT.